This note documents a single TCR beta chain sequence. Its antigen is still unknown. Base qualities are missing; no much larger clone stands one base away. Reading the germline V gene gives CDR1 SNHLY and CDR2 FYNNEI. The junction carries 11 bases between V and J, which are trimmed by 0 bases and 6 bases respectively. Inclusive of the bounding cysteine and phenylalanine, the CDR3 is 14 residues long. Only the CDR3 region is kept as DNA, spanning 42 bases read in frame from base 1. The sample comes from a study of shared clonotypes between healthy human individuals (TCRdb year 2020). As for the study more broadly: A few men and two women, aged 18 to 49 years, made up the cohort. Blood TCR repertoires of roughly five healthy adults were deeply sequenced to estimate repertoire size and the extent of clonotype sharing between individuals. To increase sequencing depth and limit assay-specific biases, different laboratories used diverse techniques to prepare libraries and sequence TCR repertoires. Each donor's leukapheresis produced roughly between roughly 0.85 and 10 billion PBMCs.

Donors were healthy HIV-negative adults with no recently reported acute infections or vaccinations. Every donor was a Caucasian adult living in Nashville, Tennessee, USA. For unsorted samples, roughly 90 million PBMCs were counted, and genomic DNA was extracted using the QIAamp DNA Blood Mini kit. After blood collection by leukapheresis, PBMCs were isolated using Ficoll-Histopaque density gradient centrifugation and then cryopreserved in the vapor phase of liquid nitrogen. TCR CDR3 regions were amplified from genomic DNA by multiplex PCR using the deep immunoSEQ assay. Extracted genomic DNA from each cell subset was distributed evenly across all wells of several immunoSEQ 96-well plates, and each plate was treated as a replicate. Each replicate PCR for unsorted PBMC received roughly 290 ng genomic DNA, equal to about 30,000 T cell genomes. Ten immunoSEQ deep assay plates were used to sequence unsorted PBMC genomic DNA. Purified libraries were quantified with a Qubit 3.0 fluorometer, sized on a Bioanalyzer 2100, and re-quantified with the KAPA Library Quantification kit. Each immunoSEQ 96-well plate was sequenced on its own single-read 150-cycle Illumina NextSeq 550 flow cell. The source study handled its data this way. The immunoSEQ output contained only junctional sequences without quality scores, so filtering could not match that applied to full-length reads. Sequences were annotated with PyIR, a Python wrapper for IgBLAST v1.9, using IMGT germline references to assign V/J genes and CDR3. Reads were filtered out if the reads had weak V/J assignments (E-value above 1e-6), no CDR3, stop codons, out-of-frame junctions, or ambiguous translated residues. A V3J clonotype was defined by an identical inferred V gene, J gene, and CDR3 amino acid sequence. Percentage overlap between repertoires was computed as shared unique clonotypes divided by the size of the smaller repertoire. RTK rarefaction, the Chao1 estimator, and Recon v2.1 estimates of unobserved clonotypes were used to assess repertoire richness. Held by TCRdb, this immuneACCESS table contains in-frame sequences only and omits some clones. Under half of the omission traces to an unresolved V gene where checked; the cause of the rest is unknown. V and J calls and clone size come straight from that table; D and trimming were deduced from the DNA. The sample yields some 500,000 clones; around 80% were counted once. The ten most abundant clones make up approximately 12% of the sample.

The study at large found these results: The genetic and exposure-history diversity represented was limited by the small number of donors. Sampling was limited to blood, and TCR repertoires in tissue likely differ from TCR repertoires in blood. Pairwise subsampling led to the expectation that sequencing depth would affect the degree of clonotype sharing among donors.

The sequencing input was PBMCs. The V and J segments used are TRBV2 and TRBJ1-2, with the D gene not clear enough to name. This sequence originates from a woman aged 40 to 50 in good health. Some clones in this sample may be carry-over from other donors' samples. In nucleotide form, the sequence is TGTGCCAGCAGTGAAGCGAGGCAGTCGGATGGCTACACCTTC. Its amino acids are CASSEARQSDGYTF.